This is a list of T cell receptor beta chains from one sample in a study of monozygotic twins with inflammatory bowel disease. TCRdb re-analyzed the 5' RACE reads; it lists each CDR3 protein once, without DNA. The sample features under 200,000 distinct CDR3 sequences, with approximately 3% in its top ten. Sequencing was performed on blood. These receptors all stem from a human donor with ulcerative colitis or Crohn's disease, or a healthy co-twin of an affected twin (not recorded which). Each CDR3 is given with its conserved first and last residue.

V,J,CDR3
TRBV19,TRBJ2-5,CASSISTADPGGTQYF
TRBV6-5,TRBJ2-4,CASSYEAGRAKNIQYF
TRBV7-2,TRBJ2-3,CASSLESGGRADTQYF
TRBV7-9,TRBJ2-7,CASSSGGNYEQYF
TRBV5-1,TRBJ1-2,CASSLVQGAQYGYTF
TRBV19,TRBJ2-1,CASSILQGVDEQFF
TRBV4-1,TRBJ2-7,CASSRVQGVRAYEQYF
TRBV4-2,TRBJ2-1,CASSPRGEREFGNEQFF
TRBV5-1,TRBJ1-2,CASSLEEGLRYGYTF
TRBV19,TRBJ2-1,CATRWTTAHEQFF
TRBV4-3,TRBJ2-1,CASSQDLLNEQFF
TRBV20-1,TRBJ2-6,CSAKDGAWANVLTF
TRBV11-2,TRBJ1-2,CASSLPPGRGGYTF
TRBV29-1,TRBJ2-1,CSVGGAIREQFF
TRBV5-4,TRBJ2-7,CASSPEAGGFTYEQYF
TRBV29-1,TRBJ2-1,CSVKPGGNNEQFF
TRBV20-1,TRBJ2-1,CSASSGRATNEQFF
TRBV18,TRBJ2-1,CASSRDISNEQFF
TRBV20-1,TRBJ2-2,CSASLSGTSGLAGTGELFF
TRBV5-6,TRBJ1-5,CASSLYPRVQPQHF
TRBV5-1,TRBJ2-1,CASSGTSGVREQFF
TRBV18,TRBJ1-1,CASSRETNTEAFF
TRBV5-1,TRBJ2-5,CASSSRDRGFQETQYF
TRBV5-1,TRBJ2-1,CASSVVPGLYNEQFF
TRBV19,TRBJ2-1,CASSRGLAWNEQFF
TRBV5-1,TRBJ1-1,CASSLSSSGPMNTEAFF
TRBV12-3/TRBV12-4,TRBJ2-7,CASSYGGSNLYEQYF
TRBV20-1,TRBJ2-3,CSARGAFGGRTDTQYF
TRBV7-9,TRBJ2-5,CALTAVQETQYF
TRBV6-6,TRBJ2-1,CASIKQGSDNEQFF
TRBV11-3,TRBJ2-3,CASSHGTRPIDTQYF